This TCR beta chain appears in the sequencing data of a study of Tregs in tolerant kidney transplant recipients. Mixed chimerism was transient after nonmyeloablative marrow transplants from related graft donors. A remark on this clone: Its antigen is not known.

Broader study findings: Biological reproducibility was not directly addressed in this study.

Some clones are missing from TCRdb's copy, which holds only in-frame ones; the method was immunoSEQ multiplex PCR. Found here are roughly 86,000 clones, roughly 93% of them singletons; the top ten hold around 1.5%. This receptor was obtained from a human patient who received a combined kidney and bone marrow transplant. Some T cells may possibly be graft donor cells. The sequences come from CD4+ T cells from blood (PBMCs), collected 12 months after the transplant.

The CDR3: CASSLGLLGATRKQETQYF. The CDR3 bases are TGTGCCAGCAGCTTAGGGCTCTTGGGGGCTACGAGAAAGCAAGAGACCCAGTACTTC. This rearrangement joins TRBV11-3 to TRBJ2-5, with D tentatively TRBD1 (6 bases). The CDR3 runs 19 residues. Germline loops: CDR1 SGHNT, CDR2 YENEEA. Trimming shortened V by 1 base and J by 2 bases, and 23 bases separated the two germline ends. Full variable domain (remainder filled in from reference TRBV11-3 and TRBJ2-5): EAGVVQSPRYKIIEKKQPVAFWCNPISGHNTLYWYLQNLGQGPELLIRYENEEAVDDSQLPKDRFSAERLKGVDSTLKIQPAELGDSAVYLCASSLGLLGATRKQETQYFGPGTRLLVL.